What follows describes a single T cell receptor beta chain. Its antigen is unknown. The data were obtained in a study of cytomegalovirus exposure and HLA in healthy donors. The PCR contained 60 Vbeta and 13 Jbeta primers. Libraries were prepared by immunoSEQ multiplex PCR; TCRdb keeps only in-frame clonotypes and omits some of them. The sample records 150,000 to 250,000 clones, approximately 85% being singletons. Study-wide results and caveats: Later on, a genetic analysis was performed. It linked a missense variant in DCLRE1C with V- and J-gene trimming of TCR beta. CMV serostatus was the only immune exposure information that was available. Published work reported that the classifier diagnosed cytomegalovirus status with high specificity and sensitivity.

Healthy people donating bone marrow made up the donors. This CDR3 contains 16 residues. The germline CDR1 and CDR2 sequences are SGHRS and YFSETQ. J gave up 3 bases and V 4 bases, and 8 bases lay outside the gene matches. The receptor comes from a woman between 45 and 65 years old in good health and CMV-seronegative. Specimen: PBMCs. The chain couples TRBV5-1 to TRBJ1-3, with TRBD1 matching 9 bases. The CDR3 is CASSTQQGARGNTIYF. The CDR3 DNA reads as TGCGCCAGCAGCACACAACAGGGGGCGCGTGGAAACACCATATATTTT.